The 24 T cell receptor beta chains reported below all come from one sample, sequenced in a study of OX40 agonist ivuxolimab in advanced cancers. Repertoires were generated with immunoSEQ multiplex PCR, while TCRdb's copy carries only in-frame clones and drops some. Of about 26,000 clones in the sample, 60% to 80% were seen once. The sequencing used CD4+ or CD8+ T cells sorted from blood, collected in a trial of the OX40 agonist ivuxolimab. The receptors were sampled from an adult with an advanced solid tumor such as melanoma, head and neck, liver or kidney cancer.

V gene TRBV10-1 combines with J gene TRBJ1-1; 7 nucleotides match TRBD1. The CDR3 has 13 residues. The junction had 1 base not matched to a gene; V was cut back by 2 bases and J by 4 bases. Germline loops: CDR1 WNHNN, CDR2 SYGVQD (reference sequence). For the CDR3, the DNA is TGCGCCAGCAGTGAGACAGGGGCCACTGAAGCTTTCTTT. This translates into CASSETGATEAFF.

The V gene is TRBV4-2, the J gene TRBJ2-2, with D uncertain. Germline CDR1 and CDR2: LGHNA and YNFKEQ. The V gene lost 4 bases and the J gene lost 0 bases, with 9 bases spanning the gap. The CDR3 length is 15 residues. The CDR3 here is CASSRSETNTGELFF. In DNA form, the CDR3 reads TGTGCCAGCAGCCGGAGCGAGACGAACACCGGGGAGCTGTTTTTT.

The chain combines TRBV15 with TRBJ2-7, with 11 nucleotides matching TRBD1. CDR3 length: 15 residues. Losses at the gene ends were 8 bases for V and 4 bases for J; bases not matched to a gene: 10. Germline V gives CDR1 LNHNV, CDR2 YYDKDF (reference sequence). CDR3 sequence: CATSEVDRGRYEQYF. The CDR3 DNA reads TGTGCCACCTCGGAGGTGGACAGGGGGCGGTACGAGCAGTACTTC.

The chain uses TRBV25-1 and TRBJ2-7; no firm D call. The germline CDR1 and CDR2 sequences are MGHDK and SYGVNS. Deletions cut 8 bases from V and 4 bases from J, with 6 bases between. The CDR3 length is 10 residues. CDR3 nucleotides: TGTGCCAGCGGCCTTTACGAGCAGTACTTC. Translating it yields CASGLYEQYF.

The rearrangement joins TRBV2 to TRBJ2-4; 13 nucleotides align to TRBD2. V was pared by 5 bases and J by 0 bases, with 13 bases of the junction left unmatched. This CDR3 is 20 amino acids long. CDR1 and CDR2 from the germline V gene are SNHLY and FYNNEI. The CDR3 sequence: CASSPRGGLAGALAKNIQYF. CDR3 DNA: TGTGCCAGCAGTCCCCGAGGTGGACTAGCGGGGGCATTAGCCAAAAACATTCAGTACTTC.

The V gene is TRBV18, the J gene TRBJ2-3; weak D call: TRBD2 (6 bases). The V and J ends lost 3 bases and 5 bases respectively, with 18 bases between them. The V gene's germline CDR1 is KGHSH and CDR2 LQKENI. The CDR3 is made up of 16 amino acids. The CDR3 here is CASSPPAREWRDTQYF. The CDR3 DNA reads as TGTGCCAGCTCACCCCCCGCCCGGGAGTGGAGAGATACGCAGTATTTT.

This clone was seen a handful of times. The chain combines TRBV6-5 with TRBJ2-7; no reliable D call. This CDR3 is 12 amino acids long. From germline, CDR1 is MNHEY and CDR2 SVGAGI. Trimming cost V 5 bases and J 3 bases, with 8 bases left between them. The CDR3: CASSDVVYEQYF. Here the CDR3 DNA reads TGTGCCAGCAGTGATGTGGTCTACGAGCAGTACTTC.

CDR3 loop: CASSQGQAYEQYF. CDR3 sequence (DNA): TGTGCCAGCAGCCAGGGACAGGCCTACGAGCAGTACTTC. V is TRBV6-1 and J is TRBJ2-7; 8 bases map to TRBD1. Trimming removed 6 bases from V and 2 bases from J; junction bases left unmatched: 3. Germline V gene lookup returns CDR1 MNHNS and CDR2 SASEGT. The CDR3 covers 13 residues.

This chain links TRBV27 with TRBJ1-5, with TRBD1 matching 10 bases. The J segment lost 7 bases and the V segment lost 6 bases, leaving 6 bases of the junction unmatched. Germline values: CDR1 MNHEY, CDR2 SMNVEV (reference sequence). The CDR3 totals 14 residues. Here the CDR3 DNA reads TGTGCCAGCAGCCCAGACAGGGGGCCCCAGCCCCAGCATTTT. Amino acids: CASSPDRGPQPQHF.

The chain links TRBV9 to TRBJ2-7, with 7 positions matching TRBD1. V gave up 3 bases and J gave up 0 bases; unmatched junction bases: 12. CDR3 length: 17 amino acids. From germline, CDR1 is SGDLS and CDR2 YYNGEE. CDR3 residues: CASSARDEDRSSYEQYF. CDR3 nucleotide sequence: TGTGCCAGCAGCGCGCGAGACGAGGACAGGTCCTCCTACGAGCAGTACTTC.

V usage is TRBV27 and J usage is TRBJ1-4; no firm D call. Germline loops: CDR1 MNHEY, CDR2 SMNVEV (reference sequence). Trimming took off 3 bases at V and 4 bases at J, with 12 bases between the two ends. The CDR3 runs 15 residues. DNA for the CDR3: TGTGCCAGCAGTTTTGGCCTGGCTCATAATGAAAAACTGTTTTTT. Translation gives CASSFGLAHNEKLFF.

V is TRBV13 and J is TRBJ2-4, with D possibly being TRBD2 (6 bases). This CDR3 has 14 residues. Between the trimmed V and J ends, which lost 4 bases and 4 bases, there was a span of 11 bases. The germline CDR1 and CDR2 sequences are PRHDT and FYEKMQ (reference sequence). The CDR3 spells CASSSAGTKNIQYF. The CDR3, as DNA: TGTGCCAGCAGCTCAGCCGGGACTAAAAACATTCAGTACTTC.

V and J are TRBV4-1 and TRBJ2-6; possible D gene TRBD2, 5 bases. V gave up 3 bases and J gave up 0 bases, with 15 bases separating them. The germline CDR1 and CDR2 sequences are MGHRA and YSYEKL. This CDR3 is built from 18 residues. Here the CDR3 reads CASSHPLRDYSGANVLTF. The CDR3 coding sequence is TGCGCCAGCAGCCATCCTCTCCGGGATTACTCTGGGGCCAACGTCCTGACTTTC.

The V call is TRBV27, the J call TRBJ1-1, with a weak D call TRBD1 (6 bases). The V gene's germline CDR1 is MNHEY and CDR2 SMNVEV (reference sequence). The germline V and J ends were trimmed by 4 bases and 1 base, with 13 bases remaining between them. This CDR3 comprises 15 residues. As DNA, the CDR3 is TGTGCCAGCAGTTGGACGGGGGGGCGGAACACTGAAGCTTTCTTT. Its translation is CASSWTGGRNTEAFF.

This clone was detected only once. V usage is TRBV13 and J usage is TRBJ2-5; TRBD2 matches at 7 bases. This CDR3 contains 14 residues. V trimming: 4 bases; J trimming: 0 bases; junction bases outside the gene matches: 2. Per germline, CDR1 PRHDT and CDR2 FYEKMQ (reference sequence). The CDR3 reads CASSYTSDQETQYF. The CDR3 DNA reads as TGTGCCAGCAGCTACACTAGCGACCAAGAGACCCAGTACTTC.

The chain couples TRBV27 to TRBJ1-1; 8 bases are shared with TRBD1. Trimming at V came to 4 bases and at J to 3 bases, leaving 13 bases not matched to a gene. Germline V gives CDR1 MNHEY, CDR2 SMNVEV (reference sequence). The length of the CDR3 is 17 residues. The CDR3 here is CASSSPLRQGRYTEAFF. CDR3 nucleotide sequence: TGTGCCAGCAGTTCCCCCCTTCGACAGGGGAGGTACACTGAAGCTTTCTTT.

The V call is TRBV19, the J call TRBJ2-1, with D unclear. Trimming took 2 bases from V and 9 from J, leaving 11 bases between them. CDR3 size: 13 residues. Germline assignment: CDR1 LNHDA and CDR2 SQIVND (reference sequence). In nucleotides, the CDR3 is TGTGCCAGTAGTATAAGCTTAGGCAGTGAGCAGTTCTTC. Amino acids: CASSISLGSEQFF.

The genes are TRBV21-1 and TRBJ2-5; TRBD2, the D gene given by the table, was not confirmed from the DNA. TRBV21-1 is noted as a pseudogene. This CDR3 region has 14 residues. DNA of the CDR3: TGTGCCAGCAGCAAAGAGCCTTCTACCGAGACCCAGTACTTC. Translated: CASSKEPSTETQYF.

The CDR3 coding sequence is TGTGCCAGCAGCCGTATTTGGGACAGGGAACCCTCAAGCTCCTACAATGAGCAGTTCTTC. It translates to CASSRIWDREPSSSYNEQFF. The gene calls are TRBV7-8 and TRBJ2-1; 9 nucleotides line up with TRBD1. CDR3 size: 20 residues. Per germline, CDR1 SGHVS and CDR2 FQNEAQ. The V segment lost 5 bases and the J segment 0 bases; nucleotides outside the gene matches: 17.

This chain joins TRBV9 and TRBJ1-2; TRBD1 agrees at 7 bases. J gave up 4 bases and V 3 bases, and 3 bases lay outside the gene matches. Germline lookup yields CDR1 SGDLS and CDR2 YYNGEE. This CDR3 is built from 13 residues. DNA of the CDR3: TGTGCCAGCAGCGCCGGGACAGCCTATGGCTACACCTTC. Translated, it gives CASSAGTAYGYTF.

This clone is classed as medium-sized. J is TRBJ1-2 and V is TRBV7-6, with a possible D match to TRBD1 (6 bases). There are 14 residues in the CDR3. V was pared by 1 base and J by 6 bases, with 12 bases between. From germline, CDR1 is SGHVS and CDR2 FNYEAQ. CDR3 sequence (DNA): TGTGCCAGCAGCTTAGAGTTGACAGGCCATGGCTACACCTTC. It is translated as CASSLELTGHGYTF.

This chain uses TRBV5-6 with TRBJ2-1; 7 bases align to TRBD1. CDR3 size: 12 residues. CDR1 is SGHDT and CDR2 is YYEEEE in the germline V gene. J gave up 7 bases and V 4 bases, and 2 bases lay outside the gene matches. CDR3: CASSPGQNEQFF. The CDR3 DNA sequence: TGTGCCAGCAGCCCGGGACAGAATGAGCAGTTCTTC.

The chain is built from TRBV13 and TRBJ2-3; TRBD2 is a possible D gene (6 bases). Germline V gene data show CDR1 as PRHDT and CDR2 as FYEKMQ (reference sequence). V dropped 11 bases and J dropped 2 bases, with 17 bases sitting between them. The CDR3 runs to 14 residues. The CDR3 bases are TGTGCCGCCCAAGCGGAGGGGAACACAGATACGCAGTATTTT. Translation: CAAQAEGNTDTQYF.

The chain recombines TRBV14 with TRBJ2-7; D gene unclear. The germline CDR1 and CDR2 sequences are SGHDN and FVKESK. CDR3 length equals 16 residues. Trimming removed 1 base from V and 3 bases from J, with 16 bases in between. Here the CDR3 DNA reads TGTGCCAGCAGCCAAGGTACGGACGTGTACTTCTACGAGCAGTACTTC. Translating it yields CASSQGTDVYFYEQYF.